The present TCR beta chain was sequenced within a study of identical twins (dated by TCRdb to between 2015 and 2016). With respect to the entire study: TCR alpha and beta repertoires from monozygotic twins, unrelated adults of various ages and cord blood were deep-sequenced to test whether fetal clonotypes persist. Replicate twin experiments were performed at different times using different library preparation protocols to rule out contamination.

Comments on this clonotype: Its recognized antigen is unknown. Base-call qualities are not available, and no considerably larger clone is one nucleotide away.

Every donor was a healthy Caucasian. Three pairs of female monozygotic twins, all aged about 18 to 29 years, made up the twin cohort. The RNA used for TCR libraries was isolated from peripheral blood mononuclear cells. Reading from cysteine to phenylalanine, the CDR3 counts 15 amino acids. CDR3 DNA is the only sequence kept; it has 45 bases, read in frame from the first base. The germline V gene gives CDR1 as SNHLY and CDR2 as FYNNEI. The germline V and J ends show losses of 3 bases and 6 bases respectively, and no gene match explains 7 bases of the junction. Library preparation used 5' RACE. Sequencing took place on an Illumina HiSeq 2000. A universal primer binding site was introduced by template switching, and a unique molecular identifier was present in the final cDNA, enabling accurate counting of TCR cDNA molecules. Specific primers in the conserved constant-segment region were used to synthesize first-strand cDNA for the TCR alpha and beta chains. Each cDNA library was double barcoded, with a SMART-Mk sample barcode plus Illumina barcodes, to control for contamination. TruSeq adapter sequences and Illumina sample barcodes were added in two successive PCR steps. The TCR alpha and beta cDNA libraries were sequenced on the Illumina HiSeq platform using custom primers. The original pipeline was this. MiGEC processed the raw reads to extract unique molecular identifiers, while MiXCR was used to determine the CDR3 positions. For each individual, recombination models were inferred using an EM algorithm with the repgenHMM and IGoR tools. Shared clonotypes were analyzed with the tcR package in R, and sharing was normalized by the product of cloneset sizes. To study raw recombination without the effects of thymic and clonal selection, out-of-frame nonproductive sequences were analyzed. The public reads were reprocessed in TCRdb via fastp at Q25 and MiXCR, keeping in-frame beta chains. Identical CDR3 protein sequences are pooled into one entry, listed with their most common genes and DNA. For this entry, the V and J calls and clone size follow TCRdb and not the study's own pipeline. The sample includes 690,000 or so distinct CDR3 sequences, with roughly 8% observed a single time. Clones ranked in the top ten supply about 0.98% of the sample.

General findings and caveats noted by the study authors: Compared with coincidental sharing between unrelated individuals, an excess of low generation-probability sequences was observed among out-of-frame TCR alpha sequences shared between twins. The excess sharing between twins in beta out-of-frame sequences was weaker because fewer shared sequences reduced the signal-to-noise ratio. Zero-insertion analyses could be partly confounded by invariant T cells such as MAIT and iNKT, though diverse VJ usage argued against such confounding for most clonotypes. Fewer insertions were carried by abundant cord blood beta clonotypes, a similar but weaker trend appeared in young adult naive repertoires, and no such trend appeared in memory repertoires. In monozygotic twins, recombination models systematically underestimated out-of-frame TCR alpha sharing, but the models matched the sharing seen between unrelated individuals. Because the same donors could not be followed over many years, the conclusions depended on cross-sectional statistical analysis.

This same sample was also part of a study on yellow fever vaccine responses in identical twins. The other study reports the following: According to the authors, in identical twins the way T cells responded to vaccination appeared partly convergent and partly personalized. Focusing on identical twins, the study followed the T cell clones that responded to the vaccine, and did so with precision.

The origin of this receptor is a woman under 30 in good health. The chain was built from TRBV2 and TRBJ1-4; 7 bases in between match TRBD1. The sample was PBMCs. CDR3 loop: CASSDSTGLDEKLFF. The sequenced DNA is TGTGCCAGCAGTGATTCGACAGGGCTAGATGAAAAACTGTTTTTT.